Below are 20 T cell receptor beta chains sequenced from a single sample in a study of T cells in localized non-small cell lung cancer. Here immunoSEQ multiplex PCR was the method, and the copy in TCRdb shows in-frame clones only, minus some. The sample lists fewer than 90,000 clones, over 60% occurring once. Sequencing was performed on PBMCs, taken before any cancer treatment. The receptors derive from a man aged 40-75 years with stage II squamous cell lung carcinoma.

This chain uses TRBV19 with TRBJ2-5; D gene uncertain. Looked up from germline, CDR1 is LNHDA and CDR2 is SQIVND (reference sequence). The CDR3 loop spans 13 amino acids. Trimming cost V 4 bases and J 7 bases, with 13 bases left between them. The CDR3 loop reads CASSTSRSGTQYF. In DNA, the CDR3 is TGTGCCAGTAGTACGAGCAGGTCTGGGACCCAGTACTTC.

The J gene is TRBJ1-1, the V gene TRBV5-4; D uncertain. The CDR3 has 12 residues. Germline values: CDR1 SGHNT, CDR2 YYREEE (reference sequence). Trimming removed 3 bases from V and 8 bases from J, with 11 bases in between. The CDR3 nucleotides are TGTGCCAGCAGCTACCAGAAGCGGGAAGCTTTCTTT. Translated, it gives CASSYQKREAFF.

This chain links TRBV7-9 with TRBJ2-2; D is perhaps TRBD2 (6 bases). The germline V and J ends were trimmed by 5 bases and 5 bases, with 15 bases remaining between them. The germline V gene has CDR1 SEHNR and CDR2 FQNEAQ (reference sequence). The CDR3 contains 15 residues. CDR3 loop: CASSPPGGITGELFF. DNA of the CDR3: TGTGCCAGCAGCCCGCCGGGCGGGATTACCGGGGAGCTGTTTTTT.

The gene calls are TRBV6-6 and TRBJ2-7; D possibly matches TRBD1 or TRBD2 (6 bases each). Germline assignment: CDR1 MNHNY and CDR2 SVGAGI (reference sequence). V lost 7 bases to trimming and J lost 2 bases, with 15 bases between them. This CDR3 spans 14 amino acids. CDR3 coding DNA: TGTGCCAGCAAGGAGGGCGGGACAACCTACGAGCAGTACTTC. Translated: CASKEGGTTYEQYF.

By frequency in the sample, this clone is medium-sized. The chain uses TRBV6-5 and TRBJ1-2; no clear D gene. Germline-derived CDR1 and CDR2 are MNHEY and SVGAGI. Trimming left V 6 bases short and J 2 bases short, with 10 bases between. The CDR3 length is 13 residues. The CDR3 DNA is TGTGCCAGCAGCATGGACGGAAACTATGGCTACACCTTC. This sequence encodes CASSMDGNYGYTF.

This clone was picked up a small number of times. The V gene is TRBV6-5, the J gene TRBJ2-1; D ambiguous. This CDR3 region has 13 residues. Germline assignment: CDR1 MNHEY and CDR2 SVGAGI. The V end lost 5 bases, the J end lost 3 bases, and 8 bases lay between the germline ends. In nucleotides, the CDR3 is TGTGCCAGCAGTATCGGTCGCTACAATGAGCAGTTCTTC. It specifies CASSIGRYNEQFF.

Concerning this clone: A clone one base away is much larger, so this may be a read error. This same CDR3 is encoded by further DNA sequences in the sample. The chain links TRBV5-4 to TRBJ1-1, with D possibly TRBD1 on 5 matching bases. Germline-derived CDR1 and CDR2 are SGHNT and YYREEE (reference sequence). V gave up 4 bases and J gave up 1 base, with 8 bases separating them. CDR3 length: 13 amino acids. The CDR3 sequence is CASSPGANTEAFF. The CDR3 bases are TGTGCCAGCAGCCCTGGGGCGAACACTGAAGCTTTCTTT. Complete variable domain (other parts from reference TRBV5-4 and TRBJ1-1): ETGVTQSPTHLIKTRGQQVTLRCSSQSGHNTVSWYQQALGQGPQFIFQYYREEENGRGNFPPRFSGLQFPNYSSELNVNALELDDSALYLCASSPGANTEAFFGQGTRLTVV.

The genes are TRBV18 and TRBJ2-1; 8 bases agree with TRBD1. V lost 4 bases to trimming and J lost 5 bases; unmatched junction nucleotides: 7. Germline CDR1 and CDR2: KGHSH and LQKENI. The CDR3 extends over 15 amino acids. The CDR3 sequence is CASSLPGTGNNEQFF. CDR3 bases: TGTGCCAGCTCACTCCCCGGGACAGGCAACAATGAGCAGTTCTTC. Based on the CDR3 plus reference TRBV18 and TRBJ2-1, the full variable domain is NAGVMQNPRHLVRRRGQEARLRCSPMKGHSHVYWYRQLPEEGLKFMVYLQKENIIDESGMPKERFSAEFPKEGPSILRIQQVVRGDSAAYFCASSLPGTGNNEQFFGPGTRLTVL.

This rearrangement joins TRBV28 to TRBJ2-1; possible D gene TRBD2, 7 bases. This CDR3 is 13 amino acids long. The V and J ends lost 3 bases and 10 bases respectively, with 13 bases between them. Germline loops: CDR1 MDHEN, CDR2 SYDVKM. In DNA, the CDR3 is TGTGCCAGCAGTTTTAGTACGGGGGGCGAGCAGTTCTTC. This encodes CASSFSTGGEQFF.

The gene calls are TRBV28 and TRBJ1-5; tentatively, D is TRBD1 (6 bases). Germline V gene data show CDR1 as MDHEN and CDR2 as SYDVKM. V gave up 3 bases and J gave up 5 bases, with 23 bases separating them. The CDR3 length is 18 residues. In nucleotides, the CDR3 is TGTGCCAGCAGTTTTTCTCCCGGGTTGGGGGCAGGAGATCAGCCCCAGCATTTT. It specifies CASSFSPGLGAGDQPQHF.

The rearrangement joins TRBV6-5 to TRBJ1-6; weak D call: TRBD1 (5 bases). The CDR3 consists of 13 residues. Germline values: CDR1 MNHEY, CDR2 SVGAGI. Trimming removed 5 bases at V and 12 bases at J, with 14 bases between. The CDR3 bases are TGTGCCAGCAGTGACCGACAGATTCAACCCCTCCACTTT. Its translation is CASSDRQIQPLHF.

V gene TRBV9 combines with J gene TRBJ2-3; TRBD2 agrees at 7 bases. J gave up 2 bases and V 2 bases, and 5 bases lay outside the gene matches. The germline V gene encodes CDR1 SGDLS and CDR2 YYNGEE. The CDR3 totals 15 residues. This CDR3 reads CASSVSGTITDTQYF. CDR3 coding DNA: TGTGCCAGCAGCGTTAGTGGGACTATCACAGATACGCAGTATTTT.

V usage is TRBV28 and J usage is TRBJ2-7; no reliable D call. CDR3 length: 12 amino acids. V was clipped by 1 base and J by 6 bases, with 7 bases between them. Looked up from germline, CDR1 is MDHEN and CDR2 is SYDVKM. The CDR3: CASSLSYTEQYF. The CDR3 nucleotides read TGTGCCAGCAGTTTATCTTACACCGAGCAGTACTTC.

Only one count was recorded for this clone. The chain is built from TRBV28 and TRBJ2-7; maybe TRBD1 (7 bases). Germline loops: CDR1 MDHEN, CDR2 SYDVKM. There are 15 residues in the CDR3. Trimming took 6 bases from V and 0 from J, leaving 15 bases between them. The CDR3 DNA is TGTGCCAGCAGGGGAGGACAGGTAGGCTCCTACGAGCAGTACTTC. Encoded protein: CASRGGQVGSYEQYF.

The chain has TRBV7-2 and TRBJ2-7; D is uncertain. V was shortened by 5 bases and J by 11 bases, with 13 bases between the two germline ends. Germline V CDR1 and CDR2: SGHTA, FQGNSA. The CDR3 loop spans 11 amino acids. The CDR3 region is CASSEGPRKYF. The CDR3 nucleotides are TGTGCCAGCAGCGAAGGGCCAAGGAAGTACTTC.

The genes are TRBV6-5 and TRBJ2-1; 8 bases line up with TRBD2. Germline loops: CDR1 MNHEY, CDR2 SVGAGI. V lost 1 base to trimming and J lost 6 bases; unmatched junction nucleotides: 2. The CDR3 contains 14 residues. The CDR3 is CASSYYREGNEQFF. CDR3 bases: TGTGCCAGCAGTTACTATCGGGAGGGCAATGAGCAGTTCTTC.

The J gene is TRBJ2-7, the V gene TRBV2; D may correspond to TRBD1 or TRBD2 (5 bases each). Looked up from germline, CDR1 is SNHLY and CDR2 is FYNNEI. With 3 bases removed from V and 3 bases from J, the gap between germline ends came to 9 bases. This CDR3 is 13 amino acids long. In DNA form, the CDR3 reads TGTGCCAGCAGTGAGGGGGATGGCTACGAGCAGTACTTC. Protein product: CASSEGDGYEQYF.

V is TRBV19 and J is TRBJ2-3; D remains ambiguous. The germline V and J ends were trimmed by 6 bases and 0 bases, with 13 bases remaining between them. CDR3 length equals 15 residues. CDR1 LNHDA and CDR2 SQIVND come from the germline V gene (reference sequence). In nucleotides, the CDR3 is TGTGCCAGTAGGATAACTGCCCCTAGCACAGATACGCAGTATTTT. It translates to CASRITAPSTDTQYF.

CDR3 protein: CASKRQDGYEQYF. As DNA, the CDR3 is TGTGCCAGTAAACGGCAGGACGGCTACGAGCAGTACTTC. This chain uses TRBV19 with TRBJ2-7; unclear D gene. CDR3 length: 13 amino acids. V lost 7 bases, J lost 3 bases, and 13 bases lay in between. The germline V gene encodes CDR1 LNHDA and CDR2 SQIVND (reference sequence).

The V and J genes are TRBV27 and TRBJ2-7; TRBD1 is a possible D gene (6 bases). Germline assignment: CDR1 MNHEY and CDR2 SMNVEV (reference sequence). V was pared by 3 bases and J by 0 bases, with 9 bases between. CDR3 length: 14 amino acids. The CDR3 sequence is CASSFGQSSYEQYF. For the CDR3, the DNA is TGTGCCAGCAGTTTTGGACAGTCCTCCTACGAGCAGTACTTC.